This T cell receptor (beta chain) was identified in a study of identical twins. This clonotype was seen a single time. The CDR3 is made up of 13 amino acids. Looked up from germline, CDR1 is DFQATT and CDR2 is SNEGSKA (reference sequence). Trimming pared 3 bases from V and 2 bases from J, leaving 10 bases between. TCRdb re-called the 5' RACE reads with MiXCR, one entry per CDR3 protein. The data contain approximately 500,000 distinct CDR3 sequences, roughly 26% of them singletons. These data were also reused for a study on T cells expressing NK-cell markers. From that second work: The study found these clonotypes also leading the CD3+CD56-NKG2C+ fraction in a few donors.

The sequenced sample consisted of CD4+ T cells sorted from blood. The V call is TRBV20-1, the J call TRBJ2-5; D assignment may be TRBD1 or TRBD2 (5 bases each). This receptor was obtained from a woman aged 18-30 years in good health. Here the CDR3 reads CSARVRGQETQYF. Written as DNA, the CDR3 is TGCAGTGCTAGGGTGAGGGGACAAGAGACCCAGTACTTC.